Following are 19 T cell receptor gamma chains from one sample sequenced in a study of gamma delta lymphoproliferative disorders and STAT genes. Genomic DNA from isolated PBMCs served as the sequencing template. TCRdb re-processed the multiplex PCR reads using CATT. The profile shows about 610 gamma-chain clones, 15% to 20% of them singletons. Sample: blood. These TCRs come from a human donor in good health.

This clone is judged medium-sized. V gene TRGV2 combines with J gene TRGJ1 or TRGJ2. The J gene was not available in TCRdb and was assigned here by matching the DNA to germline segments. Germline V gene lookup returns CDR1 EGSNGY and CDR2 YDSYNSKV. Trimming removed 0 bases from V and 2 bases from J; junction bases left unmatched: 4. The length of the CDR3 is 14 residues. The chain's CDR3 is CATWDGPDYYKKLF. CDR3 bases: TGTGCCACCTGGGACGGGCCGGATTATTATAAGAAACTCTTT.

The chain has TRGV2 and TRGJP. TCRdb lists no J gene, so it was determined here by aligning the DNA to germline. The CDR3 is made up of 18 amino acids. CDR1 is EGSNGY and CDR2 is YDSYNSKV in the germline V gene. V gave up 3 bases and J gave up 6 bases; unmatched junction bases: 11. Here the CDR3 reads CATWDLGRGELGKKIKVF. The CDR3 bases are TGTGCCACCTGGGACTTGGGCCGGGGAGAGTTGGGCAAAAAAATCAAGGTATTT.

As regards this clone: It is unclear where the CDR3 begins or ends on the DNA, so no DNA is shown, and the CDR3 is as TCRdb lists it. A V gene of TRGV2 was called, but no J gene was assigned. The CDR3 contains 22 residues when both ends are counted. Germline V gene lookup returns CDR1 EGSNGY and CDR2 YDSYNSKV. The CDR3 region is CATWDGPSRIIIRNSLAVEQHF.

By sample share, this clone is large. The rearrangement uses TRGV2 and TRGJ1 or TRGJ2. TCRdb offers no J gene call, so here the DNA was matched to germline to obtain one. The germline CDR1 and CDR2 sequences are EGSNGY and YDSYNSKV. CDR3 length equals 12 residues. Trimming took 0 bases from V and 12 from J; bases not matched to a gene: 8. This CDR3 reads CATWDGRLGKLF. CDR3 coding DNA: TGTGCCACCTGGGACGGGCGTTTAGGGAAACTCTTT.

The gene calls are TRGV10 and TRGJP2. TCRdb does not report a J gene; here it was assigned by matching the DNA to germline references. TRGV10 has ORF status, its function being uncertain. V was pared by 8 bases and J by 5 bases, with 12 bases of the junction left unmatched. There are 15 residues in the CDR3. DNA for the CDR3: TGTGCTGCGTGGGATGGCATAAGCAGTGATTGGATCAAGACGTTT. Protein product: CAAWDGISSDWIKTF.

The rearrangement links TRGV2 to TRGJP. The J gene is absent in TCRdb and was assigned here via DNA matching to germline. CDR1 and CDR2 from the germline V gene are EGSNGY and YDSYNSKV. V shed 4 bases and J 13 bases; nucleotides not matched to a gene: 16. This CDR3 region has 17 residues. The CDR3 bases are TGTGCCACCTGGGAATCCGATACAAGAGTTGGCAAAAAAATCAAGGTATTT. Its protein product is CATWESDTRVGKKIKVF.

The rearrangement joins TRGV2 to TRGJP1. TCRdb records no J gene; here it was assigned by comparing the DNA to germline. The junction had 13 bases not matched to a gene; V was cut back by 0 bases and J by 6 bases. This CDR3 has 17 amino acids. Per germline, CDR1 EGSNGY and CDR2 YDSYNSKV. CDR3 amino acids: CATWDGPRGYAGWFKIF. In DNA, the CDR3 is TGTGCCACCTGGGACGGGCCCAGGGGGTACGCTGGTTGGTTCAAGATATTT.

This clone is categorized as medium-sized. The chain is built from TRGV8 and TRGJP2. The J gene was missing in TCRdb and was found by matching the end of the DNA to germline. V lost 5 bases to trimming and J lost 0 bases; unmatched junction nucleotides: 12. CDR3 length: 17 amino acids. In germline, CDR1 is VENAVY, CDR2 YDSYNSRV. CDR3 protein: CATWGTEIYSSDWIKTF. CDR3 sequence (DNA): TGTGCCACCTGGGGCACTGAAATCTATAGTAGTGATTGGATCAAGACGTTT.

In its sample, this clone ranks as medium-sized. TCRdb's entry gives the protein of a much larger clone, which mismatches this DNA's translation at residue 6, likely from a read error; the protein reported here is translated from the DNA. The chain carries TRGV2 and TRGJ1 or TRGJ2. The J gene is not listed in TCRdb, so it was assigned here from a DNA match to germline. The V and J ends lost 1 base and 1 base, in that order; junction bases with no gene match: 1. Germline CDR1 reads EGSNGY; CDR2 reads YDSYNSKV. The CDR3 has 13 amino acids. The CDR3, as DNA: TGTGCCACCTGGGACGGCAATTATTATAAGAAACTCTTT. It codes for CATWDGNYYKKLF.

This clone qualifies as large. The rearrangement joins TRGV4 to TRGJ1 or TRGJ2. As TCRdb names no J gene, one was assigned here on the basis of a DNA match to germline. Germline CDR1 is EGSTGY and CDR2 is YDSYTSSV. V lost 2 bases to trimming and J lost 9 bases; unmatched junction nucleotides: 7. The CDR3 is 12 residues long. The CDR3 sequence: CATWDVPLKKLF. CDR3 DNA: TGTGCCACCTGGGATGTCCCCCTTAAGAAACTCTTT.

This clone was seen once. The CDR3 nucleotides read TGTGCCACCTGGGACGGGCCGCAGACGATCTATTATAAGAAACTCTTT. This sequence encodes CATWDGPQTIYYKKLF. This chain links TRGV2 with TRGJ1 or TRGJ2. TCRdb leaves out the J gene; it was filled in here by matching the DNA to germline. V lost 0 bases, J lost 4 bases, and 12 bases stayed unmatched. CDR1 is EGSNGY, CDR2 YDSYNSKV, per germline. The CDR3 has 16 residues.

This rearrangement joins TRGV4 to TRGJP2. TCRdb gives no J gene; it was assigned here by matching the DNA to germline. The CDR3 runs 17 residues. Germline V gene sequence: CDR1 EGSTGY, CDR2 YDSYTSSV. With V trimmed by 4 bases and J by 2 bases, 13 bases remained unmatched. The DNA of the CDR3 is TGTGCCACCTGGGACCCTGCAAGATTGAGTAGTGATTGGATCAAGACGTTT. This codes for CATWDPARLSSDWIKTF.

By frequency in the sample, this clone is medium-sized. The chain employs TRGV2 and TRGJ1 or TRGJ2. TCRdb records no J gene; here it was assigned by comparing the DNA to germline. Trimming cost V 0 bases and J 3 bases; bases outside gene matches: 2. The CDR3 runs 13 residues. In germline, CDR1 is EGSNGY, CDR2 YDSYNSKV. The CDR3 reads CATWDGLYYKKLF. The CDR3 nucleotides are TGTGCCACCTGGGACGGGCTTTATTATAAGAAACTCTTT.

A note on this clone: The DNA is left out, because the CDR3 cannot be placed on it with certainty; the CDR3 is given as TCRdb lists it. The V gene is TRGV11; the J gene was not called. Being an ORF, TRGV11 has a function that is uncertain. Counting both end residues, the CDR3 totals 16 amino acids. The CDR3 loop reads CTTVPAGLDHYYKKLF.

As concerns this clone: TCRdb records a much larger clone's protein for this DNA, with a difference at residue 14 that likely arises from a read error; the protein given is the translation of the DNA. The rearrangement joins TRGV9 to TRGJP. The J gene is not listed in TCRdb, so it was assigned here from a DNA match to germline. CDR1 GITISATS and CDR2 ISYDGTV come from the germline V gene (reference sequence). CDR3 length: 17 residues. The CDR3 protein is CALWEGGGELGKKTKVF. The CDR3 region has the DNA TGTGCCTTGTGGGAGGGCGGGGGCGAGTTGGGCAAAAAAACCAAGGTATTT.

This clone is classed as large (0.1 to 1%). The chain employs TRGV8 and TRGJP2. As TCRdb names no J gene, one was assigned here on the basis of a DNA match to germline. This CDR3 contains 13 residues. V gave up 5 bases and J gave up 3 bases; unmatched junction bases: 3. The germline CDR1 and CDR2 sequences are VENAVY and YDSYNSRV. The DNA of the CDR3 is TGTGCCACCTGGGCTTGTAGTGATTGGATCAAGACGTTT. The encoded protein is CATWACSDWIKTF.

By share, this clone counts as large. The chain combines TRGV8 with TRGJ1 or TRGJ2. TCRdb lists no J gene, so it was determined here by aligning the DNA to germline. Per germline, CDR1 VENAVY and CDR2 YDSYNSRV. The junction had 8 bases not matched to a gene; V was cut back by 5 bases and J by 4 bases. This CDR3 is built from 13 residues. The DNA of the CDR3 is TGTGCCACCTGGGCCTCCCCCTATTATAAGAAACTCTTT. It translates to CATWASPYYKKLF.

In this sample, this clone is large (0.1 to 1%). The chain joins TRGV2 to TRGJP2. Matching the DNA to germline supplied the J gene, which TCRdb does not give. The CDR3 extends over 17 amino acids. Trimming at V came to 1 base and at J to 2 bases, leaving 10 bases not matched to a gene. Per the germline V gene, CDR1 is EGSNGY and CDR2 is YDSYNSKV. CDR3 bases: TGTGCCACCTGGGACGGCTGTAATTTAAGTAGTGATTGGATCAAGACGTTT. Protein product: CATWDGCNLSSDWIKTF.

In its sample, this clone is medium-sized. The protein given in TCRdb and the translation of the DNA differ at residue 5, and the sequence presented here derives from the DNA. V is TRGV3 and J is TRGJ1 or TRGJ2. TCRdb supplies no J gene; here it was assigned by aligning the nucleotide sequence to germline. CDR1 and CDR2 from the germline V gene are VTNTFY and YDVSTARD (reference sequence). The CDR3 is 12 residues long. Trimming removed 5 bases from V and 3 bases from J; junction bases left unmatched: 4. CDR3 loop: CATWAPYYKKLF. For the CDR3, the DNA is TGTGCCACCTGGGCCCCTTATTATAAGAAACTCTTT.